The 29 T cell receptor beta chains presented below share a single source sample, sequenced in a study of beta chain features in type 1 diabetes. The sequenced template was cDNA made from the entire isolated RNA. Assay: immunoSEQ multiplex PCR; the TCRdb copy retains only in-frame clones and omits some. The sample lists about 900,000 clones; roughly 16% were seen once. The material sequenced was naive CD4+ T cells from blood. All receptors come from a woman aged 18-30 years in good health.

The V and J genes are TRBV18 and TRBJ1-2, with TRBD1 matching over 8 bases. Germline V CDR1 and CDR2: KGHSH, LQKENI. This CDR3 spans 14 amino acids. With V trimmed by 3 bases and J by 4 bases, 4 bases remained unmatched. CDR3 loop: CASSPDGQGYGYTF. CDR3 nucleotides: TGTGCCAGCTCACCGGATGGACAGGGCTATGGCTACACCTTC.

The rearrangement links TRBV4-2 to TRBJ2-7; 9 nucleotides agree with TRBD2. The trim removed 6 bases at V and 2 bases at J, leaving 5 bases unmatched. Germline V gene data show CDR1 as LGHNA and CDR2 as YNFKEQ. The CDR3 spans 14 residues. This CDR3 reads CASSRLAAPYEQYF. DNA of the CDR3: TGTGCCAGCAGTCGACTAGCGGCTCCCTACGAGCAGTACTTC.

The genes are TRBV10-3 and TRBJ2-1, with 11 bases that match TRBD2. Unmatched junction bases numbered 13, after V lost 10 bases and J lost 8 bases. The length of the CDR3 is 15 residues. Looked up from germline, CDR1 is ENHRY and CDR2 is SYGVKD. The CDR3 nucleotides read TGTGCCACCCAGACTAGCGGGACAGTCGGCGATGAGCAGTTCTTC. Its translation: CATQTSGTVGDEQFF.

This clone showed up just a few times. This chain uses TRBV6-1 with TRBJ1-1; no clear D gene. In germline, CDR1 is MNHNS, CDR2 SASEGT. The CDR3 loop spans 15 amino acids. V was clipped by 2 bases and J by 1 base, with 11 bases between them. DNA for the CDR3: TGTGCCAGCAGTGAATTTGCAGGAACGAACACTGAAGCTTTCTTT. It codes for CASSEFAGTNTEAFF.

The table lists this clone with a few counts. The chain has TRBV28 and TRBJ2-3; D is perhaps TRBD1 (6 bases). This CDR3 has 15 amino acids. The V gene lost 6 bases and the J gene lost 0 bases, with 13 bases spanning the gap. Per the germline V gene, CDR1 is MDHEN and CDR2 is SYDVKM. CDR3 nucleotide sequence: TGTGCCAGCAGAAATTACGGACAGAGCACAGATACGCAGTATTTT. It encodes CASRNYGQSTDTQYF.

This clone was observed a few times. This sequence joins TRBV21-1 and TRBJ2-1. TRBV21-1 is an annotated pseudogene. This CDR3 contains 16 residues. CDR3 residues: CASSKVTKDHANEQFF. CDR3 bases: TGTGCCAGCAGCAAAGTTACCAAAGACCATGCCAATGAGCAGTTCTTC.

This clone was counted a few times. The chain uses TRBV5-4 and TRBJ2-3; TRBD2 matches 11 bases. The germline CDR1 and CDR2 sequences are SGHNT and YYREEE (reference sequence). There are 16 residues in the CDR3. J lost 0 bases, V lost 3 bases, and 3 bases had no gene match. DNA for the CDR3: TGTGCCAGCAGCTCATGGACTAGCGGGAGCACAGATACGCAGTATTTT. As protein: CASSSWTSGSTDTQYF.

This clone was observed a few times. The V call is TRBV10-2, the J call TRBJ1-3; D possibly corresponds to TRBD1 (5 bases). CDR3 length: 14 amino acids. V lost 10 bases and J lost 5, with 18 bases in between. In germline, CDR1 is WSHSY, CDR2 SAAADI. The DNA of the CDR3 is TGCGCCACCAAATCCAGGGATCGGAGAAACACCATATATTTT. This translates into CATKSRDRRNTIYF.

The CDR3, as DNA: TGTGCCAGCAGTTACCCGGGGGGCTACACCTTC. Amino acid sequence: CASSYPGGYTF. V usage is TRBV6-5 and J usage is TRBJ1-2; D is undetermined. This CDR3 comprises 11 residues. Germline CDR1 and CDR2: MNHEY and SVGAGI. Trimming left V 2 bases short and J 8 bases short, with 6 bases between.

This clone was observed a handful of times. The V and J genes are TRBV28 and TRBJ2-4, with 13 bases fitting TRBD2. Germline values: CDR1 MDHEN, CDR2 SYDVKM. Trimming took 6 bases from V and 8 from J; bases not matched to a gene: 7. The CDR3 covers 15 residues. For the CDR3, the DNA is TGTGCCAGCAGAGGACTAGCGGGAGCGGGGCACATTCAGTACTTC. Translated: CASRGLAGAGHIQYF.

This clone was seen a handful of times. The chain's CDR3 is CASRNSLAGATYEQYF. The CDR3 DNA reads TGTGCCAGCAGGAATAGTCTAGCGGGAGCGACCTACGAGCAGTACTTC. The V call is TRBV5-4, the J call TRBJ2-7; 10 positions match TRBD2. Per germline, CDR1 SGHNT and CDR2 YYREEE (reference sequence). V was pared by 5 bases and J by 2 bases, with 10 bases of the junction left unmatched. This CDR3 has 16 amino acids.

This clone was counted only a few times. The chain recombines TRBV5-1 with TRBJ2-6; D unresolved. This CDR3 is built from 16 residues. Germline V gene lookup returns CDR1 SGHRS and CDR2 YFSETQ. V was clipped by 4 bases and J by 0 bases, with 11 bases between them. The CDR3 nucleotides read TGCGCCAGCAGCGACCGACTTGACTCTGGGGCCAACGTCCTGACTTTC. Protein sequence: CASSDRLDSGANVLTF.

This clone appeared a few times. The rearrangement links TRBV7-2 to TRBJ2-1; no reliable D call. Trimming stripped 2 bases from V and 12 bases from J, with 14 bases between. Germline assignment: CDR1 SGHTA and CDR2 FQGNSA. The CDR3 is made up of 13 amino acids. The CDR3 region is CASSLNGESGQFF. The CDR3 region has the DNA TGTGCCAGCAGCTTAAACGGCGAGTCAGGGCAGTTCTTC.

This clone was seen repeatedly, ten times or more. The rearrangement uses TRBV10-3 and TRBJ2-1; 8 bases line up with TRBD2. Per germline, CDR1 ENHRY and CDR2 SYGVKD. This CDR3 comprises 13 residues. The ends lost 5 bases at V and 7 bases at J; junction bases unmatched: 4. In DNA form, the CDR3 reads TGTGCCATCAGTAATCGCGGGAGGAATGAGCAGTTCTTC. As protein: CAISNRGRNEQFF.

This clone has only a few counts. The CDR3 region has the DNA TGTGCCAGCAGTTTGGGGGGTACGGATGAAAAACTGTTTTTT. It specifies CASSLGGTDEKLFF. The rearrangement uses TRBV28 and TRBJ1-4; the D gene is possibly TRBD1 (5 bases). V was cut by 3 bases and J by 6 bases, with 11 bases left in between. This CDR3 spans 14 amino acids. Looked up from germline, CDR1 is MDHEN and CDR2 is SYDVKM.

The V gene is TRBV7-2, the J gene TRBJ2-5; possibly TRBD1 for D (5 bases). Germline loops: CDR1 SGHTA, CDR2 FQGNSA. The CDR3 totals 14 residues. V was trimmed by 3 bases and J by 4 bases, leaving 12 bases between them. The CDR3 sequence is CASSLTRVSETQYF. The CDR3, as DNA: TGTGCCAGCAGCTTGACCAGGGTGTCAGAGACCCAGTACTTC.

This clone was counted a few times. CDR3 in amino acids: CASSLHRGGKGEQFF. The CDR3 bases are TGTGCCAGCAGCTTACACAGGGGGGGTAAGGGTGAGCAGTTCTTC. This chain links TRBV7-9 with TRBJ2-1; the D gene is possibly TRBD1 (8 bases). The germline V gene has CDR1 SEHNR and CDR2 FQNEAQ (reference sequence). The V end was cut by 2 bases, the J end by 9 bases, with 17 bases between. This CDR3 has 15 residues.

This clone has more than one count but fewer than ten. This sequence joins TRBV5-1 and TRBJ2-5; D may match TRBD1 or TRBD2 (5 bases each). The V gene lost 3 bases and the J gene lost 5 bases, with 14 bases spanning the gap. The length of the CDR3 is 14 residues. Germline lookup yields CDR1 SGHRS and CDR2 YFSETQ. For the CDR3, the DNA is TGCGCCAGCAGCTCGGACGGGGCTTGGGAGACCCAGTACTTC. Protein sequence: CASSSDGAWETQYF.

This clone was counted a few times. The identical CDR3 is also encoded by other nucleotide sequences in the sample. The chain uses TRBV27 and TRBJ2-1; D call uncertain. Trimming pared 10 bases from V and 0 bases from J, leaving 10 bases between. The CDR3 extends over 13 amino acids. Per the germline V gene, CDR1 is MNHEY and CDR2 is SMNVEV (reference sequence). CDR3: CATRSSSYNEQFF. CDR3 bases: TGTGCCACGAGGAGTAGCTCCTACAATGAGCAGTTCTTC.

The chain links TRBV11-2 to TRBJ2-7; tentative D call: TRBD2 (5 bases). The CDR3 totals 17 residues. Trimming pared 1 base from V and 2 bases from J, leaving 18 bases between. From germline, CDR1 is SGHAT and CDR2 FQNNGV. CDR3 residues: CASSLGPGLPTTYEQYF. In DNA, the CDR3 is TGTGCCAGCAGCTTAGGTCCCGGACTTCCAACCACCTACGAGCAGTACTTC.

This clone was picked up one time. V gene TRBV28 combines with J gene TRBJ1-5, with TRBD1 matching over 8 bases. Trimming at V came to 0 bases and at J to 7 bases, leaving 2 bases not matched to a gene. The CDR3 is made up of 14 amino acids. Germline CDR1 MDHEN, CDR2 SYDVKM. The CDR3 sequence: CASSLWTGEQPQHF. DNA of the CDR3: TGTGCCAGCAGTTTATGGACAGGGGAACAGCCCCAGCATTTT.

This chain links TRBV5-4 with TRBJ2-7; no firm D call. The CDR3 has 12 residues. Deletions cut 1 base from V and 4 bases from J, with 6 bases between. From germline, CDR1 is SGHNT and CDR2 YYREEE (reference sequence). CDR3 residues: CASSLKGYEQYF. DNA of the CDR3: TGTGCCAGCAGCTTGAAGGGTTACGAGCAGTACTTC.

This clone occurred a few times. The V call is TRBV4-2, the J call TRBJ2-1; D unresolved. Germline V gives CDR1 LGHNA, CDR2 YNFKEQ. V lost 0 bases, J lost 9 bases, and 12 bases lay in between. The CDR3 contains 14 residues. In DNA, the CDR3 is TGTGCCAGCAGCCAAGAAGGTCTATCCGGTGAGCAGTTCTTC. Protein sequence: CASSQEGLSGEQFF.

This clone was found a few times. The chain recombines TRBV29-1 with TRBJ2-5; perhaps TRBD2 as D (5 bases). The end of the DNA fits TRBJ2-7 better, so the J call may be wrong. Germline-derived CDR1 and CDR2 are SQVTM and ANQGSEA. The CDR3 is made up of 14 amino acids. CDR3 in amino acids: CSVAFWTGAYEQYF. The CDR3, as DNA: TGCAGCGTTGCCTTTTGGACCGGGGCCTACGAGCAGTACTTC.

This clone came up once. The junction departs from the called germline gene at one end, perhaps through a read error. This chain uses TRBV7-9 with TRBJ2-6; TRBD1 might be the D (5 bases). Germline V gene data show CDR1 as SEHNR and CDR2 as FQNEAQ (reference sequence). This CDR3 contains 17 residues. DNA of the CDR3: TGCGCCAGCAGCCAAGACCTGACAGACTCTGGGGCCAACGTCCTGACTTTC. It translates to CASSQDLTDSGANVLTF.

V is TRBV19 and J is TRBJ2-1; D is unresolved. Germline assignment: CDR1 LNHDA and CDR2 SQIVND (reference sequence). V shed 5 bases and J shed 8 bases, with 10 bases lying between them. The CDR3 is 12 amino acids. The CDR3 coding sequence is TGTGCCAGTAGTCAAGTTGTGGATGAGCAGTTCTTC. The encoded protein is CASSQVVDEQFF.

J is TRBJ2-2 and V is TRBV19, with D possibly matching TRBD2 (6 bases). The V and J ends lost 3 bases and 1 base respectively, with 15 bases between them. The CDR3 has 17 residues. Germline CDR1 and CDR2: LNHDA and SQIVND (reference sequence). The CDR3 sequence: CASSMVGRGLNTGELFF. The DNA of the CDR3 is TGTGCCAGTAGTATGGTCGGGCGGGGACTGAACACCGGGGAGCTGTTTTTT.

The V gene is TRBV2, the J gene TRBJ2-1; D is ambiguous. CDR3 length: 15 amino acids. CDR1 and CDR2 (germline): SNHLY, FYNNEI. V was trimmed by 0 bases and J by 4 bases, leaving 10 bases between them. The CDR3 nucleotides read TGTGCCAGCAGTGAAGCGAACTCAAAATACAATGAGCAGTTCTTC. This sequence encodes CASSEANSKYNEQFF. Supplemented by reference TRBV2 and TRBJ2-1, the full variable domain reads EPEVTQTPSHQVTQMGQEVILRCVPISNHLYFYWYRQILGQKVEFLVSFYNNEISEKSEIFDDQFSVERPDGSNFTLKIRSTKLEDSAMYFCASSEANSKYNEQFFGPGTRLTVL.

This clone was observed a handful of times. This chain joins TRBV28 and TRBJ2-1, with 9 bases lining up with TRBD2. The CDR3 runs 16 residues. Losses at the gene ends were 4 bases for V and 3 bases for J; bases not matched to a gene: 7. The V gene's germline CDR1 is MDHEN and CDR2 SYDVKM. CDR3 sequence reads: CASSSPTSGNYNEQFF. The CDR3 DNA reads TGTGCCAGCAGTTCCCCGACTAGCGGAAACTACAATGAGCAGTTCTTC. Together with reference TRBV28 and TRBJ2-1, the CDR3 gives the full variable domain: DVKVTQSSRYLVKRTGEKVFLECVQDMDHENMFWYRQDPGLGLRLIYFSYDVKMKEKGDIPEGYSVSREKKERFSLILESASTNQTSMYLCASSSPTSGNYNEQFFGPGTRLTVL.